This TCR beta chain came from a study of cytomegalovirus exposure and HLA in healthy donors. Study context: HLA-typed donors were the source of about 85 million unique TCRs, which an early data release held.

As regards this clone: Antigen specificity is unknown.

Trimming removed 2 bases from V and 6 bases from J; junction bases left unmatched: 9. This CDR3 comprises 15 residues. Looked up from germline, CDR1 is SEHNR and CDR2 is FQNEAQ (reference sequence). Study outcomes and limitations: Immune exposure data for these donors was limited to CMV serostatus. A likely sequencing artifact accounted for one observed cluster of highly shared sequence variants.

This PCR relied on a set of 60 Vbeta primers and 13 Jbeta primers. The authors' processing: In a later analysis, the count reached about 82 million unique TCR beta chains, with about 11 million shared. Using immunoSEQ multiplex PCR, the repertoire was profiled, and TCRdb retains in-frame clones only, with some absent. The DNA was the basis for D and trimming; V, J and clone size are from that table. The data hold 140,000 to 150,000 clones, with approximately 80% observed a single time. The chain employs TRBV7-9 and TRBJ2-7; 8 bases align to TRBD1. Sequenced input: PBMCs. The origin of this receptor is a male donor in good health and CMV-seronegative. The CDR3 spells CASSLPMGTGTEQYF. The CDR3 DNA reads TGTGCCAGCAGCTTACCCATGGGGACAGGAACCGAGCAGTACTTC.